Detailed here is one T cell receptor beta chain. Its antigen remains unknown. PCR employed 60 Vbeta and 13 Jbeta primers. Profiling relied on immunoSEQ multiplex PCR, and the TCRdb table lists in-frame clones only, not all of them. The table includes about 170,000 clones, 71% detected once. These data are taken from a study of cytomegalovirus exposure and HLA in healthy donors. About the research overall: Earlier, some 170 million T cells were analyzed, and over 95 million unique TCR beta sequences were found among them. Overall study results and limits: The classifier reportedly diagnosed cytomegalovirus status with high sensitivity and specificity. In a later analysis, productive TCRs from donors in an Asian-associated ancestry cluster reportedly carried fewer N-insertions than the cohort mean.

All the people who gave samples were healthy bone marrow donors. Germline values: CDR1 KGHSH, CDR2 LQKENI. CDR3 size: 18 residues. V dropped 6 bases and J dropped 0; count of bases not matched to a gene: 8. Sequencing was done on a sample of PBMCs. The chain combines TRBV18 with TRBJ2-6, with 10 bases that match TRBD2. The clonotype originates from a girl aged 5 to 17 in good health and CMV-seronegative. In DNA, the CDR3 is TGTGCCAGCTCGCAGACTAGCGGGCAGAGCTCTGGGGCCAACGTCCTGACTTTC. Encoded protein: CASSQTSGQSSGANVLTF.